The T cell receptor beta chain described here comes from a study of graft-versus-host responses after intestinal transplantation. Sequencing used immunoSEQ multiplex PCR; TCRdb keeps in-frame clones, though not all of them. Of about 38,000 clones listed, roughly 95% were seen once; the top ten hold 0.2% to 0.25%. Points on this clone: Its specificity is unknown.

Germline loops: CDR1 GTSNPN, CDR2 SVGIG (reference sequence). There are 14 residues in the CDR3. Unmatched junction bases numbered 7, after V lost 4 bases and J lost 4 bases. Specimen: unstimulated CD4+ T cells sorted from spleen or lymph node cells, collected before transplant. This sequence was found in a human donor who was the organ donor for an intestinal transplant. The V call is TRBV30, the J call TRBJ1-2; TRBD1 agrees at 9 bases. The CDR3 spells CAWKPGTGSYGYTF. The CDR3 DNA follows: TGTGCCTGGAAACCCGGGACAGGGAGCTATGGCTACACCTTC.